Presented here are 13 T cell receptor beta chains from one specimen sequenced in a study of blood T cell repertoires in COVID-19. Clones were read by immunoSEQ multiplex PCR, and TCRdb kept only the in-frame ones, dropping some. The table lists around 290,000 clones, more than 75% of them singletons. The sequencing input was PBMCs or T cells enriched from blood (not recorded which). The origin of the receptors is a woman in her sixties or seventies in a cohort exposed to, infected with or recovered from COVID-19 (not recorded which).

This clone was recorded only once. J is TRBJ2-1 and V is TRBV30; 9 nucleotides match TRBD1. The CDR3 totals 12 residues. Germline CDR1 reads GTSNPN; CDR2 reads SVGIG (reference sequence). V shed 8 bases, J shed 6 bases, and the junction held 5 bases outside the gene matches. DNA for the CDR3: TGTGCCAGGGGACAGGGAAGCAATGAGCAGTTCTTC. This translates into CARGQGSNEQFF.

The J gene is TRBJ2-1, the V gene TRBV19, with 10 bases aligning to TRBD2. This CDR3 has 17 residues. The V segment lost 6 bases and the J segment 4 bases; nucleotides outside the gene matches: 12. Germline assignment: CDR1 LNHDA and CDR2 SQIVND (reference sequence). CDR3 DNA sequence: TGTGCCAGTAGCATGGAAGCTAGCGGGAGATCATACAATGAGCAGTTCTTC. Translation: CASSMEASGRSYNEQFF.

The chain employs TRBV28 and TRBJ2-1; D might be TRBD1 (6 bases). Deletions cut 10 bases from V and 7 bases from J, with 17 bases between. CDR1 MDHEN and CDR2 SYDVKM come from the germline V gene. The CDR3 spans 13 residues. The CDR3 region is CATRGDRSNEQFF. As DNA, the CDR3 is TGTGCCACCCGAGGCGACAGGTCAAATGAGCAGTTCTTC. The full variable domain, in which reference TRBV28 and TRBJ2-1 provide the parts outside the CDR3, is DVKVTQSSRYLVKRTGEKVFLECVQDMDHENMFWYRQDPGLGLRLIYFSYDVKMKEKGDIPEGYSVSREKKERFSLILESASTNQTSMYLCATRGDRSNEQFFGPGTRLTVL.

The rearrangement joins TRBV24-1 to TRBJ2-7; 8 bases agree with TRBD1. The ends lost 3 bases at V and 6 bases at J; junction bases unmatched: 9. Germline CDR1 KGHDR, CDR2 SFDVKD. The CDR3 is 15 amino acids. The CDR3 DNA is TGTGCCACCAGTGATCAAAGGACAGGGTCTAGCGAGCAGTACTTC. Amino acids: CATSDQRTGSSEQYF.

The chain carries TRBV7-2 and TRBJ2-6, with D possibly being TRBD2 (7 bases). The CDR3 covers 16 residues. Trimming removed 5 bases at V and 4 bases at J, with 15 bases between. From germline, CDR1 is SGHTA and CDR2 FQGNSA. The CDR3 here is CASSRLGGAGANVLTF. The CDR3 bases are TGTGCCAGCAGCCGCCTTGGGGGGGCCGGGGCCAACGTCCTGACTTTC.

CDR3 amino acids: CASSIVPGQGNEQFF. CDR3 nucleotide sequence: TGCGCCAGCAGTATTGTCCCGGGACAGGGCAATGAGCAGTTCTTC. V and J are TRBV5-1 and TRBJ2-1; 9 positions match TRBD1. CDR3 length: 15 residues. Trimming took 5 bases from V and 6 from J; bases not matched to a gene: 9. The germline CDR1 and CDR2 sequences are SGHRS and YFSETQ.

CDR3: CASSLLPNSPLHF. CDR3 DNA: TGTGCCAGCAGTCTACTGCCGAATTCACCCCTCCACTTT. This rearrangement joins TRBV2 to TRBJ1-6; no clear D gene. The germline V gene encodes CDR1 SNHLY and CDR2 FYNNEI. This CDR3 has 13 amino acids. Deletions cut 5 bases from V and 7 bases from J, with 9 bases between.

This chain joins TRBV9 and TRBJ1-2; D perhaps matches TRBD1 (6 bases). The CDR3 runs to 16 residues. Trimming shortened V by 0 bases and J by 2 bases, and 14 bases separated the two germline ends. CDR1 and CDR2 (germline): SGDLS, YYNGEE. The CDR3 DNA sequence: TGTGCCAGCAGCGTAGGTCCGCTGGACAGCAACTATGGCTACACCTTC. It codes for CASSVGPLDSNYGYTF.

The chain combines TRBV6-1 with TRBJ2-3; possibly TRBD1 for D (6 bases). The V gene's germline CDR1 is MNHNS and CDR2 SASEGT. CDR3 length: 15 residues. Trimming pared 3 bases from V and 2 bases from J, leaving 12 bases between. The CDR3 sequence: CASSDLGQSTDTQYF. CDR3 nucleotides: TGTGCCAGCAGTGATTTAGGACAGTCCACAGATACGCAGTATTTT.

J is TRBJ1-3 and V is TRBV2; a weak D match, TRBD1 (5 bases). Germline V gene lookup returns CDR1 SNHLY and CDR2 FYNNEI. This CDR3 contains 16 residues. Trimming removed 1 base from V and 4 bases from J, with 14 bases in between. The CDR3 DNA follows: TGTGCCAGCAGTGAAGTTGTTGGGGCAGTAGGAAACACCATATATTTT. Translation: CASSEVVGAVGNTIYF. Based on the CDR3 plus reference TRBV2 and TRBJ1-3, the full variable domain is EPEVTQTPSHQVTQMGQEVILRCVPISNHLYFYWYRQILGQKVEFLVSFYNNEISEKSEIFDDQFSVERPDGSNFTLKIRSTKLEDSAMYFCASSEVVGAVGNTIYFGEGSWLTVV.

The V gene is TRBV2, the J gene TRBJ1-2, with a possible D match to TRBD1 (6 bases). This CDR3 is 13 amino acids long. Germline V gene data show CDR1 as SNHLY and CDR2 as FYNNEI. V was trimmed by 2 bases and J by 6 bases, leaving 10 bases between them. CDR3 sequence reads: CASSETGIHGYTF. In DNA, the CDR3 is TGTGCCAGCAGTGAAACAGGGATCCATGGCTACACCTTC.

The rearrangement uses TRBV5-1 and TRBJ2-3, with TRBD2 matching 10 bases. With 0 bases clipped from V and 5 bases from J, the junction kept 6 bases outside the gene matches. The CDR3 contains 16 residues. The V gene's germline CDR1 is SGHRS and CDR2 YFSETQ. The CDR3, as DNA: TGCGCCAGCAGCTTGGGGGATCTAGCGGGAGTAGATACGCAGTATTTT. It is translated as CASSLGDLAGVDTQYF.

The rearrangement uses TRBV5-1 and TRBJ1-6; D is unresolved. Trimming took 2 bases from V and 8 from J, leaving 14 bases between them. CDR3 length: 15 residues. Germline values: CDR1 SGHRS, CDR2 YFSETQ. The CDR3 region is CASSFSGTVDSPLHF. The CDR3 DNA is TGCGCCAGCAGCTTTTCGGGAACCGTTGATTCACCCCTCCACTTT. Complete variable domain (other parts from reference TRBV5-1 and TRBJ1-6): KAGVTQTPRYLIKTRGQQVTLSCSPISGHRSVSWYQQTPGQGLQFLFEYFSETQRNKGNFPGRFSGRQFSNSRSEMNVSTLELGDSALYLCASSFSGTVDSPLHFGNGTRLTVT.